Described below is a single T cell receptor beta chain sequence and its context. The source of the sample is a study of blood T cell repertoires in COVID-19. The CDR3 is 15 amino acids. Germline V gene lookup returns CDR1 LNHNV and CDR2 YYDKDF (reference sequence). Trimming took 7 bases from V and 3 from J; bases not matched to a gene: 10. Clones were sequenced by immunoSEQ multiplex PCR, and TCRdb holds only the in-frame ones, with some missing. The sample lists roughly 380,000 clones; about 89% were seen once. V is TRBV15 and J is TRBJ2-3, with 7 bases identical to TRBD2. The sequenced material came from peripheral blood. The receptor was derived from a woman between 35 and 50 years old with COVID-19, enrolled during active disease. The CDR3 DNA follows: TGTGCCACCAAATCCACGGGAGGAAGAACAGATACGCAGTATTTT. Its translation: CATKSTGGRTDTQYF.